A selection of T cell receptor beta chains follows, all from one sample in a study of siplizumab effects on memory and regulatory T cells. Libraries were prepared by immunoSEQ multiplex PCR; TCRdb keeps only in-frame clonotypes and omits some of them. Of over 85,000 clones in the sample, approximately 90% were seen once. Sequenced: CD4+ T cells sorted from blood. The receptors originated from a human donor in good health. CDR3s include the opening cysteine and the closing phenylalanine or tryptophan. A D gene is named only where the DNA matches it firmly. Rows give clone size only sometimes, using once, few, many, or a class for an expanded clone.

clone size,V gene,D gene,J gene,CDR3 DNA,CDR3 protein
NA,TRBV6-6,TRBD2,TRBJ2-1,TGTGCCAGCAGTTACGGAGCAGGGAGGGTCAATGAGCAGTTCTTC,CASSYGAGRVNEQFF
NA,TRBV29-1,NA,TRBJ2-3,TGCAGCGTCGCGAGTTACACAGATACGCAGTATTTT,CSVASYTDTQYF
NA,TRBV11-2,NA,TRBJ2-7,TGTGCCAGCAGCCCCGGGAGGGGGACAGGGCTTGAGCAGTACTTC,CASSPGRGTGLEQYF
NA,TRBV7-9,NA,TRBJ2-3,TGTGCCAGCAGCTCCACCGGGACCCCCACAGATACGCAGTATTTT,CASSSTGTPTDTQYF
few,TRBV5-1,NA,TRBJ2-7,TGCGCCAGCAGCTTGGCCCAAACCCCCACGGCCGAGCAGTACTTC,CASSLAQTPTAEQYF
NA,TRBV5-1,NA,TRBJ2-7,TGCGCCAGCAGCTTGGGGGAGGCCAGGTTATACGAGCAGTACTTC,CASSLGEARLYEQYF
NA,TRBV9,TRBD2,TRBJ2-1,TGTGCCAGCAGCACCCGGACTAGCGGATACAATGAGCAGTTCTTC,CASSTRTSGYNEQFF
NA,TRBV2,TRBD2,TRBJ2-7,TGTGCCAGCAGTGCCCCGAGCGGGGCATCCTACGAGCAGTACTTC,CASSAPSGASYEQYF
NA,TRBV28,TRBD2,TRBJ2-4,TGTGCCAGCAGTACAATCCTCACAATAGCGGGGGGCATTCAGTACTTC,CASSTILTIAGGIQYF
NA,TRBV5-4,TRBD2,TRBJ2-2,TGTGCCAGCAGCTCCCCGGGACTACATACCGGGGAGCTGTTTTTT,CASSSPGLHTGELFF
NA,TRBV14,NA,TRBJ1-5,TGTGCCAGCAGTTCTCACGAAGCCAATCAGCCCCAGCATTTT,CASSSHEANQPQHF
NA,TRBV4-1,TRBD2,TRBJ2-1,TGCGCCAGCAGCCAAGGGCCGGGACTAGTTTTTCGCCATGAGCAGTTCTTC,CASSQGPGLVFRHEQFF
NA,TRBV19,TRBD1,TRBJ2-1,TGTGCCAGTAGTATCCAGGGGGCCGGGCAGTTCTTC,CASSIQGAGQFF
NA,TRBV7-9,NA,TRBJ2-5,TGTGCCAGCAGCTTAGTTTTAGAGACCCAGTACTTC,CASSLVLETQYF
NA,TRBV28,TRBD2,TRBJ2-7,TGTGCCAGCAGGAAGGTGGGCGGGAGCTTTTACGAGCAGTACTTC,CASRKVGGSFYEQYF
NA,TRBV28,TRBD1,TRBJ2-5,TGTGCCAGCAGTTTATGGGGGAGACAGGGTGAGACCCAGTACTTC,CASSLWGRQGETQYF
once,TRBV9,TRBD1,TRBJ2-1,TGTGCCAGCAGCGTCCGAACAGGGGGCAATGAGCAGTTCTTC,CASSVRTGGNEQFF
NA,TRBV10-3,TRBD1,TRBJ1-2,TGTGCCACCAGGGGGCCCTATGGCTACACCTTC,CATRGPYGYTF
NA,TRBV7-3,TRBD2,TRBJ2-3,TGTGCCAGCAGTTCGGGACTAATCACAGATACGCAGTATTTT,CASSSGLITDTQYF
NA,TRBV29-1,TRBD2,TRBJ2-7,TGCAGCGCGAAGGTTAGCGGGGTTGGAGGGGAGCAGTACTTC,CSAKVSGVGGEQYF
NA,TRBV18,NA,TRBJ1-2,TGTGCCAGCTCACCTCAGAATGACGGCAACTATGGCTACACCTTC,CASSPQNDGNYGYTF
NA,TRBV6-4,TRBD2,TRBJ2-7,TGTGCCAGCAGTGACCCCCTAAGGACAATAAAGCGGGAGATCTACGAGCAGTACTTC,CASSDPLRTIKREIYEQYF
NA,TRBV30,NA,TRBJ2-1,TGTGCCTGGAGTTTACGGCAGGGACTGGGCAATGAGCAGTTCTTC,CAWSLRQGLGNEQFF
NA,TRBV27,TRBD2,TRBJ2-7,TGTGCCAGCAGTAGTACTAGCGCCTCCTACGAGCAGTACTTC,CASSSTSASYEQYF
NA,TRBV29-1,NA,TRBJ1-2,TGCAGCGTTGACTCGCCAAACTATGGCTACACCTTC,CSVDSPNYGYTF
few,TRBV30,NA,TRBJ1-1,TGTGCCTGGACCGCCAGCATGAACACTGAAGCTTTCTTT,CAWTASMNTEAFF
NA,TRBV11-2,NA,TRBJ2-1,TGTGCCAGCAGCCCCCGGGTGACCAGCTCCTACAATGAGCAGTTCTTC,CASSPRVTSSYNEQFF
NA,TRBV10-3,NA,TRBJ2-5,TGTGCCATCAGTGACCCCATCGGGACCCAGTACTTC,CAISDPIGTQYF
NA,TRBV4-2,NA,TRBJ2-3,TGTGCCAGCAGCCAAGGGTTAGCTCTAAGTGGGCTTAACGACACAGATACGCAGTATTTT,CASSQGLALSGLNDTDTQYF
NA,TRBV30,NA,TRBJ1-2,TGTGCCTGGAGCGTTATAACCATCGGCGGCTACACCTTC,CAWSVITIGGYTF
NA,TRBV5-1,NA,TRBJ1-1,TGCGCCAGCAGCTTGGCCGGGTACACTGAAGCTTTCTTT,CASSLAGYTEAFF
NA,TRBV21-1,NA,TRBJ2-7,TGTGCCAGCAGCAGTGTAGCTTTGCAAAAGGGGTATCATAAGTTC,CASSSVALQKGYHKF
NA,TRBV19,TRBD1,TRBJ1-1,TGTGCCAGTAGTAGGGGACAGTTGAACACTGAAGCTTTCTTT,CASSRGQLNTEAFF
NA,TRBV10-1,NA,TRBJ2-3,TGCGCCAGCAGTGATTCCTATGGGGCGAGTACAGATACGCAGTATTTT,CASSDSYGASTDTQYF
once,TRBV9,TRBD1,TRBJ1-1,TGTGCCAGCAGCGATAGACAGGGGGCGCGGACTGAAGCTTTCTTT,CASSDRQGARTEAFF
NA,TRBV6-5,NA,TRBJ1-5,TGTGCCAGCAGTTACTCGAGAGGCAATCAGCCCCAGCATTTT,CASSYSRGNQPQHF
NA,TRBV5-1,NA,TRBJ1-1,TGCGCCAGCAGCTTGTGGCAATCGGGAAGTGGAACTGAAGCTTTCTTT,CASSLWQSGSGTEAFF